Given below is one TCR beta chain in context. There is no known antigen for this receptor. No base-level quality is on record; no much larger clone is a single base apart. These data come from a study of T-cell memory formation after mild COVID-19 (dated by TCRdb to about 2021). Background on the whole study: TCR sequence clusters from the two donors were largely donor specific. Two young, previously healthy adult volunteers, one female and one male, were included in the cohort. In two donors, T-cell clones that expanded and contracted after mild COVID-19 were followed by sequencing TCRalpha and TCRbeta repertoires longitudinally.

Ficoll-Paque density gradient centrifugation was used to isolate PBMCs. Sequencer: Illumina NovaSeq 6000. Using 5'RACE with constant-segment primers, TCRalpha and TCRbeta cDNA libraries were constructed, with sample barcodes and unique molecular identifiers added in the process. RNA was extracted from every sample with Trizol reagent. Library amplification was performed in two PCR steps, and a second sample barcode and Illumina TruSeq adapters were introduced in the second step. The libraries were sequenced on an Illumina NovaSeq using 2 x 150 bp paired-end reads. The study's processing was this. Demultiplexing of reads and collapsing into UMI-guided consensus sequences were performed with migec v1.2.7. Using mixcr v2.1.11, UMI consensuses were aligned to TRA and TRB V and J templates and then assembled into clonotypes. Clonotypes were classified as expanded or contracted when called significant by both edgeR and NoisET, with noise models trained on biological replicates. For edgeR calls, a false discovery rate-adjusted p below 0.01 and a log2 fold-change threshold of 1 were applied. As an exploratory analysis of dynamics, PCA with hierarchical clustering was applied to max-normalized trajectories of the 1000 most abundant clonotypes. The CD4 or CD8 phenotype of responding clones was assigned using the separately sequenced CD4+ and CD8+ repertoires. Starting from the raw public reads, TCRdb applied fastp trimming at Q25, assembled clones with MiXCR and retained in-frame beta chains. Each entry merges the rows of one CDR3 protein and shows their most common DNA and genes. Clone size and V and J calls follow TCRdb, not the original study. The sample data list hundreds of thousands of distinct CDR3 sequences, and 23% of these were observed just once. The ten biggest clones cover less than 15% of the sample.

The investigation overall reported the following: The second-wave clones that peaked on day 37 were not confirmed to be SARS-CoV-2 specific. Contracting CD4+ clones turned up mainly in the CM and EM memory subsets, whereas EMRA was where CD8+ clones were enriched. Only a couple of mild cases were covered by the study, and larger cohorts that include severe cases with pre-infection samples were considered necessary. Clones contracting from day 15 to 85 had balanced CD4/CD8 phenotypes, while a second wave expanding from day 15 to 37 was biased towards CD4+. Some responding clones were detected in pre-infection memory, suggesting pre-existing cross-reactive memory T cells joined the SARS-CoV-2 response.

The CDR3 numbers 17 residues from cysteine through phenylalanine. The retained sequence is limited to the CDR3, 51 bases, with the frame set at the first base. V loses 2 bases at its end and J loses 0 bases; junction bases beyond the gene matches: 8. The germline V gene encodes CDR1 LGHDT and CDR2 YNNKEL (reference sequence). The rearranged chain carries TRBV3-1 and TRBJ2-7; the central 9 bases match TRBD1. The TCR was taken from an adult woman who had mild COVID-19 (a few samples of this study predate the infection). The sample titles of this study are shuffled in the database, so cell type and time point are left out; the donor was told from shared clones. Specimen: PBMCs or a T cell subset sorted from them (not recorded which). The CDR3 is CASSQPSGQGSSYEQYF. The DNA sequence is as follows: TGTGCCAGCAGCCAACCTTCAGGACAGGGGTCCTCCTACGAGCAGTACTTC.